This entry describes one T cell receptor (beta chain). The data stem from a study of yellow fever vaccine responses in identical twins. TCRdb reprocessed the RT-PCR reads with MiXCR, giving one entry per CDR3 protein. Counted here are under 20,000 distinct CDR3 sequences, roughly 75% occurring once; the ten biggest clones make up less than 2.5%. The sample in question was T cells from blood (PBMCs), unsorted or a sorted subset (not recorded which), obtained before or after yellow fever vaccination (not recorded which). This clonotype was sampled from a woman aged 18 to 35 who received the yellow fever vaccine.

The CDR3 DNA sequence: TGTGCCAGCTCAGACAGGGAAAACTATGGCTACACCTTC. This codes for CASSDRENYGYTF. The rearrangement uses TRBV27 and TRBJ1-2, with TRBD1 matching 7 bases. This CDR3 has 13 residues. The germline gives CDR1 MNHEY, CDR2 SMNVEV (reference sequence). Losses at the gene ends were 8 bases for V and 2 bases for J; bases not matched to a gene: 5.